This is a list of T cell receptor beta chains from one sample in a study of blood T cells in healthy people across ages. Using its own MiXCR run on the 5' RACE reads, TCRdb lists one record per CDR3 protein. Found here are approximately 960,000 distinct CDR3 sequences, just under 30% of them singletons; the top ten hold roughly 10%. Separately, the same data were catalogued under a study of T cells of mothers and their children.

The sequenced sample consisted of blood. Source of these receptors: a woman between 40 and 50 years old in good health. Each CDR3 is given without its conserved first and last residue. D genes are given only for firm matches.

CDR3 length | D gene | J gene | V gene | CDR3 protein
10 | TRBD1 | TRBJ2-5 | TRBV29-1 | SVELQGAEQY
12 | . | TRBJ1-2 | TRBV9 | ASIPNRVCYGYT
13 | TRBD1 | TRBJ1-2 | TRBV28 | ASSAPGQGGTSYT
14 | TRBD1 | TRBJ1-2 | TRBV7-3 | ASSTPRDRNNYGYT
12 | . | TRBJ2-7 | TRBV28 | ASMGGSNSYEQY
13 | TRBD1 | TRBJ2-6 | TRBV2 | ASSQGDSGANVLT
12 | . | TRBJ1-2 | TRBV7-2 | ASSYSSGTRGYT
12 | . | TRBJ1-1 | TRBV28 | ASSDRLRGTEAF
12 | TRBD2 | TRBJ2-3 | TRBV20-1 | SAMSSGGLYTQY
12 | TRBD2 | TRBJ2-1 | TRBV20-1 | SANSGGPYNEQF
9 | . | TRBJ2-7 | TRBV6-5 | ASGDHYEQY
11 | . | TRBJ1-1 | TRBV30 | AWRGSLNTEAF
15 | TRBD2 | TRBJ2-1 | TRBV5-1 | ASSLGLLAGAYNEQF
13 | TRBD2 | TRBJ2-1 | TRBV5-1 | ASSSDGGSYNEQF
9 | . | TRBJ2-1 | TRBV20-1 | SARAGYEQF
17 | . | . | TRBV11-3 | ASSLDPRGTSRGMDEQY
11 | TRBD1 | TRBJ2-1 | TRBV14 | ASSPGTGRVQF
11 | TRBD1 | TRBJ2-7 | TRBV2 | ASREDRGYEQY
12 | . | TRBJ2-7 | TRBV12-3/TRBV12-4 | ASSQLEGGATQY
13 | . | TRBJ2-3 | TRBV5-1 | ASSSADTYTDTQY